A single sample gave rise to the 17 T cell receptor beta chains below, sequenced in a study of metastatic and nonmetastatic thyroid tumors. TCRdb used MiXCR to call clones anew from the PCR reads. The table lists about 32,000 clones, around 20% of them singletons. Thyroid surgery was preceded by no treatment in any patient. Sample: blood. Receptors originate from a female donor with papillary thyroid cancer or a benign thyroid nodule (not recorded which). Some clones in this sample may be carry-over from other donors' samples.

Many counts were recorded for this clone. The chain recombines TRBV10-3 with TRBJ2-1; 11 bases map to TRBD2. V was pared by 10 bases and J by 5 bases, with 4 bases of the junction left unmatched. Germline CDR1 ENHRY, CDR2 SYGVKD. This CDR3 contains 13 residues. The CDR3 loop reads CATLAGGNNEQFF. The CDR3 DNA reads as TGTGCCACCTTAGCGGGAGGGAACAATGAGCAGTTCTTC.

This clone was picked up many times. J is TRBJ1-2 and V is TRBV7-2, with TRBD1 as a possible D gene (6 bases). The CDR3 contains 15 residues. V lost 1 base to trimming and J lost 4 bases, with 13 bases between them. Germline CDR1 reads SGHTA; CDR2 reads FQGNSA. CDR3 nucleotides: TGTGCCAGCAGCTTAGTTGCAGGGGTTGCCTATGGCTACACCTTC. Protein sequence: CASSLVAGVAYGYTF. The entire variable domain, with the rest obtained from reference TRBV7-2 and TRBJ1-2, is as follows: GAGVSQSPSNKVTEKGKDVELRCDPISGHTALYWYRQSLGQGLEFLIYFQGNSAPDKSGLPSDRFSAERTGGSVSTLTIQRTQQEDSAVYLCASSLVAGVAYGYTFGSGTRLTVV.

J is TRBJ2-2 and V is TRBV27, with 10 bases that match TRBD2. Germline CDR1 reads MNHEY; CDR2 reads SMNVEV (reference sequence). Trimming cost V 7 bases and J 5 bases; bases outside gene matches: 10. CDR3 size: 16 residues. The CDR3 sequence is CASKESSGSGTGELFF. CDR3 bases: TGTGCCAGCAAAGAATCTAGCGGGAGCGGAACCGGGGAGCTGTTTTTT.

This clone was found a few times. The CDR3 protein is CASSYRRGDQPQHF. The CDR3 bases are TGTGCCAGCAGTTACCGCAGGGGGGATCAGCCCCAGCATTTT. The chain has TRBV6-6 and TRBJ1-5; 7 nucleotides agree with TRBD1. The CDR3 has 14 residues. The germline V gene encodes CDR1 MNHNY and CDR2 SVGAGI (reference sequence). The V segment lost 2 bases and the J segment 5 bases; nucleotides outside the gene matches: 3.

This chain connects TRBV10-1 to TRBJ1-5, with 8 bases aligning to TRBD1. Germline CDR1 and CDR2: WNHNN and SYGVQD (reference sequence). Trimming cost V 0 bases and J 7 bases; bases outside gene matches: 8. There are 16 residues in the CDR3. For the CDR3, the DNA is TGCGCCAGCAGTGAGTCCCGACAGGGGATGGGGCAGCCCCAGCATTTT. It is translated as CASSESRQGMGQPQHF.

The sample holds a few counts of this clone. The chain has TRBV6-1 and TRBJ2-7, with D perhaps TRBD1 (6 bases). Trimming removed 4 bases at V and 1 base at J, with 26 bases between. The CDR3 extends over 19 amino acids. Looked up from germline, CDR1 is MNHNS and CDR2 is SASEGT. The CDR3 sequence is CASSVPKRSGTRLSYEQYF. The CDR3 DNA reads as TGTGCCAGCAGTGTACCAAAACGATCCGGGACACGTTTATCCTACGAGCAGTACTTC.

This clone appeared many times. The V and J genes are TRBV30 and TRBJ2-2; either TRBD1 or TRBD2 may fit D (6 bases each). Trimming removed 4 bases from V and 6 bases from J, with 15 bases in between. CDR3 length equals 14 residues. CDR1 GTSNPN and CDR2 SVGIG come from the germline V gene (reference sequence). For the CDR3, the DNA is TGTGCCTGGACAGGCGTTCGGGGGCCCGGGGAGCTGTTTTTT. This gives the protein CAWTGVRGPGELFF.

In this sample, this clone turned up once. In DNA form, the CDR3 reads TGTGCCAGTAGTATCCCCGGGACAGCAAATCCTCTTAGCACTGAAGCTTTCTTT. Its protein product is CASSIPGTANPLSTEAFF. The chain recombines TRBV19 with TRBJ1-1; 7 bases align to TRBD1. Germline loops: CDR1 LNHDA, CDR2 SQIVND (reference sequence). Trimming removed 3 bases from V and 4 bases from J; junction bases left unmatched: 17. CDR3 size: 18 residues.

This clone was picked up a small number of times. The genes are TRBV6-2 or TRBV6-3 and TRBJ1-2; D not certain. The CDR3 runs to 12 residues. V shed 6 bases and J shed 3 bases, with 8 bases lying between them. Germline V gives CDR1 MNHEY, CDR2 SVGEGT. CDR3 in DNA: TGTGCCAGCAGCCAGAGAGACTATGGCTACACCTTC. It yields the protein CASSQRDYGYTF.

This clone came up many times. The rearrangement uses TRBV9 and TRBJ2-1; 10 bases are a match to TRBD2. J gave up 9 bases and V 3 bases, and 9 bases lay outside the gene matches. CDR3 length equals 15 residues. CDR1 and CDR2 (germline): SGDLS, YYNGEE. CDR3 in amino acids: CASSGQLAGLGEQFF. The CDR3 DNA reads TGTGCCAGCAGCGGACAACTAGCGGGGCTGGGTGAGCAGTTCTTC. Using reference TRBV9 and TRBJ2-1 for the parts outside the CDR3, the full variable domain is DSGVTQTPKHLITATGQRVTLRCSPRSGDLSVYWYQQSLDQGLQFLIQYYNGEERAKGNILERFSAQQFPDLHSELNLSSLELGDSALYFCASSGQLAGLGEQFFGPGTRLTVL.

This clone has a count of ten or more. A much larger clone differs by one base, so this may be a read error. This same CDR3 is encoded by further DNA sequences in the sample. The rearrangement uses TRBV6-5 and TRBJ1-1, with a tentative D call TRBD1 (5 bases). The CDR3 extends over 16 amino acids. Looked up from germline, CDR1 is MNHEY and CDR2 is SVGAGI. This CDR3 reads CASSYSGTPTGTEAFF. Here the CDR3 DNA reads TGTGCCAGCAGTTACTCTGGGACTCCCACGGGGACTGAAGCTTTCTTC.

The chain employs TRBV7-9 and TRBJ1-2; D might be TRBD1 (5 bases). V shed 5 bases and J shed 3 bases, with 16 bases lying between them. The CDR3 covers 15 residues. CDR1 is SEHNR, CDR2 FQNEAQ, per germline (reference sequence). In DNA form, the CDR3 reads TGTGCCAGCAGCGAAAAGACAGAAAGACACTATGGCTACACCTTC. Its translation is CASSEKTERHYGYTF.

This clone has more than one count but fewer than ten. The chain joins TRBV12-3 or TRBV12-4 to TRBJ2-7, with 9 bases matching TRBD2. V was pared by 7 bases and J by 7 bases, with 11 bases of the junction left unmatched. The CDR3 totals 14 residues. This CDR3 is CASIRGLASREQYF. The DNA of the CDR3 is TGTGCCAGCATCCGGGGACTAGCTTCTCGGGAGCAGTACTTC.

This clone was seen ten or more times. This rearrangement joins TRBV20-1 to TRBJ2-7, with 12 bases aligning to TRBD1. The CDR3 sequence is 14 residues long. After removal of 3 bases from V and 5 bases from J, the junction contained 5 bases not matched to a gene. Germline loops: CDR1 DFQATT, CDR2 SNEGSKA (reference sequence). CDR3 bases: TGCAGTGCTAGGGGACAGGGGGCGCTCCACGAGCAGTACTTC. This sequence encodes CSARGQGALHEQYF.

This clone has at least ten counts. This CDR3 reads CATQRGRDRGVEQYF. CDR3 coding DNA: TGTGCCACCCAACGAGGCCGGGACAGGGGAGTCGAGCAGTACTTC. The chain uses TRBV19 and TRBJ2-7, with 10 bases identical to TRBD1. Germline values: CDR1 LNHDA, CDR2 SQIVND (reference sequence). CDR3 length: 15 amino acids. With V trimmed by 10 bases and J by 6 bases, 15 bases remained unmatched.

This chain joins TRBV11-2 and TRBJ2-3; perhaps TRBD2 as D (6 bases). Looked up from germline, CDR1 is SGHAT and CDR2 is FQNNGV. The CDR3 sequence is 16 residues long. Trimming cost V 1 base and J 5 bases, with 16 bases left between them. In DNA, the CDR3 is TGTGCCAGCAGCTTAGTTTCCGGGAGTTCCGTAGATACGCAGTATTTT. It specifies CASSLVSGSSVDTQYF.

Only a few counts were recorded for this clone. The rearrangement links TRBV27 to TRBJ2-7; 9 bases are a match to TRBD2. J gave up 2 bases and V 6 bases, and 8 bases lay outside the gene matches. This CDR3 has 15 residues. The V gene's germline CDR1 is MNHEY and CDR2 SMNVEV (reference sequence). CDR3 region: CASSVRLAETYEQYF. CDR3 nucleotide sequence: TGTGCCAGCAGCGTAAGACTAGCGGAGACCTACGAGCAGTACTTC.